Listed below are T cell receptor beta chains from one sample, sequenced in a study of cytomegalovirus exposure and HLA in healthy donors. Assay used: immunoSEQ multiplex PCR; TCRdb lists only in-frame clones, some missing. The sample includes 200,000 to 250,000 clones, around 80% seen only once; the top ten take less than 3.5%. Material for sequencing was PBMCs. The origin of the receptors is a woman aged 60 to 75 in good health and CMV-seropositive. Each CDR3 is given with its conserved first and last residue. A D gene is named only where the DNA matches it firmly. Clone size is not always given. Where it is, it says once, few, many or a class for expanded clones.

clone_size j_call d_call v_call cdr3_aa cdr3_nt
once TRBJ1-2 TRBD1 TRBV7-2 CASSLADRVYGYTF TGTGCCAGCAGCTTAGCGGACAGGGTCTATGGCTACACCTTC
few TRBJ2-5 TRBD1 TRBV5-8 CASSPTGGAKTQYF TGTGCCAGCAGCCCGACAGGGGGCGCGAAGACCCAGTACTTC
. TRBJ2-1 TRBD2 TRBV11-2 CASSLDPSGGTEQFF TGTGCCAGCAGCTTAGATCCTAGCGGGGGGACCGAGCAGTTCTTC
. TRBJ1-6 . TRBV9 CASSPTGHYNSPLHF TGTGCCAGCAGCCCAACGGGACACTATAATTCACCCCTCCACTTT
once TRBJ2-7 . TRBV27 CASSPRQPFEQYF TGTGCCAGCAGTCCCCGACAGCCTTTCGAGCAGTACTTC
. TRBJ1-1 TRBD1 TRBV6-5 CASNQGGTTEAFF TGTGCCAGCAACCAGGGGGGTACCACTGAAGCTTTCTTT
. TRBJ1-2 TRBD1 TRBV5-1 CASSQTTSGGSGYTF TGCGCCAGCAGCCAAACCACCTCAGGGGGGTCCGGCTACACCTTC
. TRBJ2-3 . TRBV4-3 CASSQEPGLPPPDTQYF TGCGCCAGCAGCCAGGAACCGGGACTCCCACCCCCAGATACGCAGTATTTT
. TRBJ1-5 TRBD1 TRBV6-5 CASSLGQGGGPQHF TGTGCCAGCAGTCTTGGACAGGGTGGGGGGCCCCAGCATTTT
. TRBJ1-1 . TRBV6-5 CASSYSVLGDTEAFF TGTGCCAGCAGTTACTCGGTCCTCGGGGACACTGAAGCTTTCTTT
. TRBJ2-7 TRBD1 TRBV19 CASSQDRVSYEQYF TGTGCCAGTAGTCAAGACAGGGTAAGCTACGAGCAGTACTTC
once TRBJ2-7 TRBD1 TRBV6-1 CASSGQGREQYF TGTGCCAGCAGTGGACAGGGTAGGGAGCAGTACTTC
once TRBJ2-5 TRBD2 TRBV9 CASSVAGGSLGETQYF TGTGCCAGCAGCGTAGCCGGCGGGAGCTTAGGAGAGACCCAGTACTTC
. TRBJ2-1 . TRBV10-2 CASSETPGSWQGGEQFF TGCGCCAGCAGTGAGACGCCGGGGAGTTGGCAGGGGGGTGAGCAGTTCTTC
. TRBJ2-7 TRBD1 TRBV7-9 CASSFWDRSSYEQYF TGTGCCAGCAGCTTTTGGGACAGGTCCTCCTACGAGCAGTACTTC
. TRBJ1-2 . TRBV5-1 CASSSVGGHTMGGYTF TGCGCCAGCAGCTCCGTGGGGGGGCATACTATGGGAGGCTACACCTTC
. TRBJ1-2 . TRBV28 CASSQGGYGYTF TGTGCCAGCAGTCAAGGGGGTTATGGCTACACCTTC
. TRBJ1-2 TRBD1 TRBV5-1 CASSKETPTGGYTF TGCGCCAGCAGCAAAGAAACCCCGACAGGGGGCTACACCTTC
. TRBJ2-1 . TRBV5-6 CASSSEGVAYNEQFF TGTGCCAGCAGCTCCGAGGGAGTTGCCTACAATGAGCAGTTCTTC
. TRBJ2-3 . TRBV7-7 CASKWEMGADTQYF TGTGCCAGCAAGTGGGAGATGGGTGCAGATACGCAGTATTTT
. TRBJ2-6 TRBD2 TRBV28 CASSSPGGAGANVLTF TGTGCCAGCAGTTCCCCCGGGGGGGCTGGGGCCAACGTCCTGACTTTC
. TRBJ1-5 . TRBV5-8 CASSYGAQWSNQPQHF TGTGCCAGCAGCTATGGGGCACAGTGGAGCAATCAGCCCCAGCATTTT
. TRBJ1-3 . TRBV4-2 CASSQDGPTGSRNTIYF TGTGCCAGCAGCCAAGATGGACCTACAGGGTCCAGGAACACCATATATTTT
. TRBJ2-5 TRBD2 TRBV5-1 CASGVLGSGGETQYF TGCGCCAGCGGGGTCCTGGGGTCGGGAGGGGAGACCCAGTACTTC
. TRBJ1-1 . TRBV6-1 CASSFTSSPYTEAFF TGTGCCAGCAGCTTTACTTCATCTCCGTACACTGAAGCTTTCTTT
. TRBJ2-2 TRBD2 TRBV11-2 CASSIRTSGRIMYTGELFF TGTGCCAGCAGCATAAGGACTAGCGGGAGAATCATGTACACCGGGGAGCTGTTTTTT
. TRBJ1-3 . TRBV5-1 CASSIASDSGNTIYF TGCGCCAGCAGCATAGCTTCCGACTCTGGAAACACCATATATTTT
. TRBJ2-3 . TRBV5-4 CASSLGGAGTDTQYF TGTGCCAGCAGCTTGGGGGGCGCCGGCACAGATACGCAGTATTTT
. TRBJ1-5 TRBD1 TRBV29-1 CSVGDRGQPQHF TGCAGCGTTGGGGACAGGGGGCAGCCCCAGCATTTT
. TRBJ1-6 . TRBV19 CASSMDILGAYNSPLHF TGTGCCAGTAGTATGGACATACTTGGGGCCTATAATTCACCCCTCCACTTT
. TRBJ2-1 TRBD2 TRBV7-9 CASSPLEGLAGGLNEQFF TGTGCCAGCAGTCCGCTAGAAGGACTAGCGGGGGGCCTGAATGAGCAGTTCTTC
. TRBJ2-1 TRBD2 TRBV5-1 CASSPTGTSGANEQFF TGCGCCAGCAGCCCCACCGGGACTAGCGGGGCCAATGAGCAGTTCTTC
. TRBJ1-1 . TRBV28 CASSLHGGGTEAFF TGTGCCAGCAGTTTACACGGGGGTGGCACTGAAGCTTTCTTT
. TRBJ1-1 . TRBV7-9 CSSSLGADTEAFF TGTTCCAGCAGCTTAGGTGCAGACACTGAAGCTTTCTTT
. TRBJ2-7 TRBD1 TRBV16 CASSPPGQGGYEQYF TGTGCCAGCAGCCCCCCGGGACAGGGGGGCTACGAGCAGTACTTC
. TRBJ2-1 TRBD1 TRBV6-6 CASSFRDRGYNEQFF TGTGCCAGCAGTTTCCGGGACAGGGGTTACAATGAGCAGTTCTTC
. TRBJ2-1 TRBD2 TRBV30 CARGRDGLYNEQFF TGTGCCCGAGGGAGGGACGGACTCTACAATGAGCAGTTCTTC
. TRBJ2-5 . TRBV19 CASSIGSSVYF TGTGCCAGTAGTATCGGGTCCTCGGTGTACTTC
. TRBJ1-3 . TRBV29-1 CSAEGPYSGNTIYF TGCAGCGCCGAGGGTCCGTACTCTGGAAACACCATATATTTT
. TRBJ2-1 . TRBV28 CASSPGTLYNEQFF TGTGCCAGCAGCCCCGGGACACTCTACAATGAGCAGTTCTTC
once TRBJ1-5 TRBD1 TRBV18 CASSPMEGAQPQHF TGTGCCAGCTCACCAATGGAGGGGGCCCAGCCCCAGCATTTT
. TRBJ2-7 . TRBV5-1 CASGPGQTLPYEQYF TGCGCCAGCGGGCCAGGACAGACTCTCCCCTACGAGCAGTACTTC